The text below deals with one T cell receptor beta chain. Its antigen is still unknown. No base-level quality is on record; no much larger clone is a single base apart. CD8 naive samples consisted of CD45RO-negative cells that were positively selected for CCR7, yielding a CD45RA+CCR7+ population without TemRA cells. Donors were healthy HIV-negative adults with no recently reported acute infections or vaccinations. All donors were Caucasian adults living in Nashville, Tennessee, USA. Blood was collected by leukapheresis, and PBMCs were isolated by Ficoll-Histopaque density gradient centrifugation and then cryopreserved in liquid nitrogen vapor phase. Analytical flow cytometry was used to check the purity and quantity of each magnetically sorted T cell population. Genomic DNA was isolated from every sorted fraction and measured by UV absorbance on a Nanodrop 2000c. The cysteine opens and the phenylalanine closes a CDR3 of 15 amino acids. Just the 45-base CDR3 DNA is kept, in frame starting at base 1. The junction carries 15 bases between V and J, which are trimmed by 4 bases and 5 bases respectively. CDR1 is given as WNHNN and CDR2 as SYGVQD, both from the germline V gene (reference sequence).

The sample comes from a study of shared clonotypes between healthy human individuals (TCRdb year 2020). Study-level background: Three men and a couple of women, aged 18 to 49 years, made up the cohort. For each donor, CD4 naive and CD4 memory were each given three plates, CD8 naive was given two plates, and CD8 memory was given one plate. To estimate repertoire size and how much clonotypes are shared between individuals, the study performed deep sequencing of blood TCR repertoires from roughly five healthy adults. Libraries were prepared and TCR repertoires were sequenced by different laboratories using diverse techniques, in order to increase sequencing depth and limit assay-specific biases. Between about 0.85 and 9.5 billion PBMCs per donor were obtained by leukapheresis. General findings and caveats noted by the study authors: Pairwise subsampling indicated that sequencing depth was expected to affect the degree of clonotype sharing among donors. The small number of donors limited the genetic and exposure-history diversity represented. Higher generation probabilities were observed for clonotypes shared by all four sorted-subset donors than for non-shared clonotypes. Rarefaction of sorted-subset datasets indicated incomplete sequencing despite the large sequencing depth. Naive subsets generally had larger estimated clonotype richness than memory subsets did. Only blood was sampled, and tissue TCR repertoires likely differ from those in blood. About 4.5% of naive CD4, around 3.6% of naive CD8, roughly 2.4% of memory CD4, and 0.35% to 0.4% of memory CD8 clonotypes were shared across several donors.

Using the deep immunoSEQ assay, multiplex PCR amplified TCR CDR3 regions from genomic DNA. Extracted genomic DNA from each cell subset was spread evenly across all wells of several immunoSEQ 96-well plates, with each plate serving as a replicate. For sorted subsets, each replicate PCR was loaded with 200 ng genomic DNA, equivalent to roughly 30,000 T cell genomes. Purified libraries were quantified with a Qubit 3.0 fluorometer, sized on a Bioanalyzer 2100, and re-quantified with the KAPA Library Quantification kit. Each immunoSEQ 96-well plate was sequenced on its own single-read 150-cycle Illumina NextSeq 550 flow cell. As for the authors' bioinformatics: Because only junctional sequences without quality scores were contained in the immunoSEQ output, filtering matching that applied to full-length reads could not be performed. To assign V/J genes and CDR3, sequences were annotated against IMGT germline references using PyIR, a Python wrapper for IgBLAST v1.9. Reads were filtered out if the reads had weak V/J assignments (E-value above 1e-6), no CDR3, stop codons, out-of-frame junctions, or ambiguous translated residues. V3J clonotypes were defined as sequences sharing the same inferred V gene, J gene, and CDR3 amino acid sequence. To compute the percentage overlap between repertoires, the number of shared unique clonotypes was divided by the size of the smaller repertoire. Repertoire richness was assessed with RTK rarefaction, the Chao1 estimator, and Recon v2.1 estimates of unobserved clonotypes. Generation probabilities were computed with OLGA for all TCRbeta clonotypes obtained by the gDNA method from a few donors. TCRdb obtained this table from immuneACCESS and retained in-frame rearrangements with V and J assigned. These tables miss some clones; where compared with another copy, unresolved V genes account for less than half of the shortfall, and the remainder is unexplained. V and J calls and clone size are given by that table; D and trimming were obtained from the DNA. This sample comprises some 2 million clones, about 95% of them detected only once. In total, the top ten clones hold 0.95% to 1.5% of the sample.

The TCR originated in a man in his late teens or twenties in good health. The material sequenced was naive CD8+ T cells sorted from blood. The cell subset or site tag for this specimen amounts to: CD45RA+CCR7+. The chain is encoded by TRBV10-1 joined to TRBJ2-1; the D gene is perhaps TRBD1 or TRBD2, each of them matching over 5 bases. The nucleotide sequence is TGCGCCAGCAGTGGAATACTAGGGGCGAACAATGAGCAGTTCTTC. It encodes CASSGILGANNEQFF.